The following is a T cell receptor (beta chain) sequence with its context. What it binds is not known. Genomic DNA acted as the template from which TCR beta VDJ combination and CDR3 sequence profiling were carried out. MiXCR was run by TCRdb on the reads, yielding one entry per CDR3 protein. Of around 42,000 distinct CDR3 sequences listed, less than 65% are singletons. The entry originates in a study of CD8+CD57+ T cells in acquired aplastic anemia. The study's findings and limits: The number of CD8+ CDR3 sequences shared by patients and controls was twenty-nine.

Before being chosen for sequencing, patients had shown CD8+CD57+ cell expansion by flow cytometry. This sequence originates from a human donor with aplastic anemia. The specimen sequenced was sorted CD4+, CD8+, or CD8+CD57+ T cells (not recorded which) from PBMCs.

The CDR3 loop is CATSTDRGPGGYTF. The DNA for the CDR3 is TGTGCCACCAGCACAGACAGGGGGCCCGGTGGCTACACCTTC. The chain recombines TRBV15 with TRBJ1-2; 10 positions match TRBD1. The CDR3 contains 14 residues. Germline CDR1 and CDR2: LNHNV and YYDKDF (reference sequence). Germline trimming cut 4 bases from V and 7 bases from J; bases unmatched to any gene: 6.